This T cell receptor beta chain was captured by sequencing in a study of post-analysis software for immune sequencing data. CDR1 and CDR2 from the germline V gene are MNHEY and SVGAGI. This CDR3 has 15 amino acids. V lost 5 bases and J lost 8; bases outside the gene matches: 12. Researchers reported that TCR beta cDNA libraries carried unique molecular identifiers. From the PCR reads, TCRdb called clonotypes with MiXCR, one entry per CDR3 protein. The sample contains approximately 570,000 distinct CDR3 sequences, around 40% of which appear only once. Broader study findings: Higher frequency in patients than in controls was seen for roughly five TRBV segments, with TRBV5-6, TRBV5-1 and TRBV20-1 among them.

In regard to this clonotype: What it binds is not known.

The source of this sequence is a girl aged 10-17 years with multiple sclerosis. The sample consisted of blood. The rearrangement joins TRBV6-5 to TRBJ1-5; 7 nucleotides agree with TRBD1. The CDR3 is CASSRDSSSIKPQHF. For the CDR3, the DNA is TGTGCCAGCAGTCGGGACAGCTCCTCAATCAAGCCCCAGCATTTT.